The 9 T cell receptor beta chains given below trace back to one sample, sequenced in a study of radiotherapy plus CTLA-4 blockade in lung cancer. This table comes from immunoSEQ multiplex PCR, and its TCRdb copy is limited to in-frame clones, with some not included. This table holds more than 25,000 clones, 75% to 85% found once. Sequences were derived from peripheral blood, sampled from a patient treated with radiotherapy plus ipilimumab. All receptors come from a human donor with non-small cell lung cancer that progressed on radiotherapy plus ipilimumab.

This rearrangement joins TRBV5-1 to TRBJ1-6, with TRBD1 identical over 9 bases. From germline, CDR1 is SGHRS and CDR2 YFSETQ. Trimming cost V 4 bases and J 6 bases; bases outside gene matches: 8. The CDR3 has 16 amino acids. The chain's CDR3 is CASSRARDRVNSPLHF. The CDR3 DNA is TGCGCCAGCAGCCGAGCCCGGGACAGGGTTAATTCACCCCTCCACTTT.

Points on this clone: Because it lacks the conserved phenylalanine or tryptophan at the end, this CDR3 is likely a read error. V usage is TRBV28 and J usage is TRBJ2-7; 10 nucleotides agree with TRBD2. CDR3 size: 16 residues. V shed 3 bases, J shed 3 bases, and the junction held 8 bases outside the gene matches. Germline values: CDR1 MDHEN, CDR2 SYDVKM. The CDR3 nucleotides read TGTGCCAGCAGTTTCTCCGGGACTAGCGCTGTCTACGAGCAGTACCTC. It specifies CASSFSGTSAVYEQYL.

A few counts support this clone. The chain is built from TRBV6-5 and TRBJ2-7; unclear D gene. CDR1 is MNHEY and CDR2 is SVGAGI in the germline V gene. Trimming stripped 0 bases from V and 5 bases from J, with 8 bases between. CDR3 length: 13 residues. The CDR3 DNA reads as TGTGCCAGCAGTTACTCGGATCTAGACGAGCAGTACTTC. Amino acids: CASSYSDLDEQYF.

The J gene is TRBJ1-1, the V gene TRBV29-1, with D unresolved. The CDR3 consists of 15 residues. The V end lost 4 bases, the J end lost 4 bases, and 19 bases lay between the germline ends. CDR1 SQVTM and CDR2 ANQGSEA come from the germline V gene. CDR3 residues: CSVAHLAVLGTEAFF. CDR3 bases: TGCAGCGTTGCCCACCTGGCTGTGCTGGGCACTGAAGCTTTCTTT.

The count of this clone is one. CDR3 DNA sequence: TGTGCCAGCAGCTTTATGGGGTACAACGAGCAGTACTTC. Amino acid sequence: CASSFMGYNEQYF. The chain has TRBV7-9 and TRBJ2-7; D is unresolved. The CDR3 contains 13 residues. Germline V CDR1 and CDR2: SEHNR, FQNEAQ (reference sequence). Trimming removed 3 bases at V and 5 bases at J, with 11 bases between.

The chain is built from TRBV18 and TRBJ2-3; unclear D gene. Per germline, CDR1 KGHSH and CDR2 LQKENI. V was pared by 4 bases and J by 0 bases, with 8 bases between. There are 14 residues in the CDR3. CDR3: CASSLRGSTDTQYF. In DNA, the CDR3 is TGTGCCAGCTCACTGCGCGGCAGCACAGATACGCAGTATTTT.

The gene calls are TRBV5-4 and TRBJ2-3, with 11 bases fitting TRBD2. This CDR3 has 16 amino acids. Trimming at V came to 4 bases and at J to 1 base, leaving 5 bases not matched to a gene. Per the germline V gene, CDR1 is SGHNT and CDR2 is YYREEE (reference sequence). CDR3 region: CASSPIAGGGTDTQYF. CDR3 DNA sequence: TGTGCCAGCAGCCCTATAGCGGGAGGGGGCACAGATACGCAGTATTTT. The full variable domain, completed using reference TRBV5-4 and TRBJ2-3, is ETGVTQSPTHLIKTRGQQVTLRCSSQSGHNTVSWYQQALGQGPQFIFQYYREEENGRGNFPPRFSGLQFPNYSSELNVNALELDDSALYLCASSPIAGGGTDTQYFGPGTRLTVL.

The chain combines TRBV7-8 with TRBJ1-1; D call uncertain. The CDR3 spans 18 residues. Germline CDR1 and CDR2: SGHVS and FQNEAQ. V lost 2 bases, J lost 0 bases, and 19 bases lay in between. CDR3 nucleotides: TGTGCCAGCAGCTTACGTGGAAGTCGGGTAATTATGAACACTGAAGCTTTCTTT. It yields the protein CASSLRGSRVIMNTEAFF.

The chain employs TRBV6-5 and TRBJ2-5; D uncertain. CDR3 length: 14 residues. V was trimmed by 8 bases and J by 4 bases, leaving 17 bases between them. Germline V gene data show CDR1 as MNHEY and CDR2 as SVGAGI. This CDR3 is CASADHHPPETQYF. The DNA of the CDR3 is TGTGCCAGCGCGGACCATCACCCCCCAGAGACCCAGTACTTC.